This T cell receptor beta chain derives from a study of T cell repertoires in cytomegalovirus infection. Overall study: Both CMV infection and a matching HLA type were indicated by public TCR beta signatures. Findings and limits, study-wide: Adding up the frequency of public TCR beta families identified people who carried CMV plus the relevant HLA. In two of eight donors, the top clonotype was HLA-C-restricted CMV-specific.

The CDR3 contains 16 residues. J lost 2 bases, V lost 3 bases, and 9 bases had no gene match. TCRdb re-analysed the reads in MiXCR, keeping a single row per CDR3 protein. The sample contains 200,000 to 250,000 distinct CDR3 sequences, 22% of which appear only once. Points on this clonotype: The antigen remains unidentified.

The chain uses TRBV23-1 and TRBJ2-7; 8 bases are a match to TRBD1. TRBV23-1 is marked as an open reading frame, function uncertain. This clonotype originated in a human donor in good health (CMV status not recorded). Some clones in this sample may be carry-over from other donors' samples. Source material: CD8+ T cells from PBMCs. The CDR3 region has the DNA TGCGCCAGCAGTCACTCGGACAGGGAATTACCCTACGAGCAGTACTTC. It codes for CASSHSDRELPYEQYF.